These 32 T cell receptor beta chains originate from one sample sequenced in a study of cytomegalovirus exposure and HLA in healthy donors. The PCR ran on 60 Vbeta and 13 Jbeta primers. The method was immunoSEQ multiplex PCR; TCRdb's version includes in-frame clones alone and lacks a portion of them. Here the sample spans some 170,000 clones, approximately 80% being singletons. The sample taken for sequencing was PBMCs. The source of these receptors is a man aged 30 to 39 in good health and CMV-seropositive.

The chain links TRBV5-4 to TRBJ2-1; D is perhaps TRBD2 (5 bases). Germline CDR1 reads SGHNT; CDR2 reads YYREEE (reference sequence). The CDR3 sequence is 17 residues long. V was cut by 4 bases and J by 0 bases, with 17 bases left in between. The CDR3 sequence is CASSASVLGNSYNEQFF. The CDR3 nucleotides are TGTGCCAGCAGCGCCTCCGTACTAGGGAACTCCTACAATGAGCAGTTCTTC.

V is TRBV6-5 and J is TRBJ1-5; 8 nucleotides align to TRBD1. This CDR3 has 16 amino acids. Germline values: CDR1 MNHEY, CDR2 SVGAGI. J was trimmed by 7 bases and V by 0 bases; bases with no gene match: 8. The CDR3 spells CASSYSSDRAGQPQHF. The CDR3 coding sequence is TGTGCCAGCAGTTACTCTTCGGACAGGGCAGGGCAGCCCCAGCATTTT.

The V gene is TRBV11-2, the J gene TRBJ2-3; D gene uncertain. Trimming took 2 bases from V and 2 from J, leaving 17 bases between them. This CDR3 has 17 residues. Germline V gene lookup returns CDR1 SGHAT and CDR2 FQNNGV. The DNA for the CDR3 is TGTGCCAGCAGCTTATCGGTTCCGGGTTTCTCCACAGATACGCAGTATTTT. This codes for CASSLSVPGFSTDTQYF.

This chain joins TRBV21-1 and TRBJ1-5; the table's TRBD1 call for D was not verified on the DNA. TRBV21-1 represents a pseudogene. This CDR3 has 17 amino acids. This CDR3 reads CASNPGQGDYSNQPQHF. DNA for the CDR3: TGTGCCAGCAACCCCGGACAGGGTGATTATAGCAATCAGCCCCAGCATTTT.

This rearrangement joins TRBV29-1 to TRBJ2-7; 9 bases fit TRBD2. CDR1 is SQVTM, CDR2 ANQGSEA, per germline. This CDR3 has 14 amino acids. The V segment lost 2 bases and the J segment 1 base; nucleotides outside the gene matches: 3. The CDR3 bases are TGCAGCGTTGAAATGGCGGGGGGGTCCTACGAGCAGTACTTC. Protein sequence: CSVEMAGGSYEQYF.

The chain employs TRBV28 and TRBJ2-6; 8 bases fit TRBD1. The CDR3 length is 18 residues. The germline V gene has CDR1 MDHEN and CDR2 SYDVKM. The ends lost 2 bases at V and 0 bases at J; junction bases unmatched: 6. The CDR3 reads CASSLLGRGLSGANVLTF. CDR3 nucleotides: TGTGCCAGCAGTTTACTTGGCAGGGGGCTCTCTGGGGCCAACGTCCTGACTTTC.

The rearrangement uses TRBV10-3 and TRBJ2-7; D is perhaps TRBD2 (5 bases). CDR3 length equals 15 residues. Germline assignment: CDR1 ENHRY and CDR2 SYGVKD. Trimming stripped 0 bases from V and 5 bases from J, with 14 bases between. The CDR3 reads CAISESAGSWDEQYF. DNA for the CDR3: TGTGCCATCAGTGAGTCGGCGGGTTCTTGGGACGAGCAGTACTTC.

Remarks on this clone: Mismatch with germline at one junction end may stem from a read error. The chain has TRBV5-1 and TRBJ1-1, with D perhaps TRBD1 (6 bases). The CDR3 is 13 amino acids. Germline V CDR1 and CDR2: SGHRS, YFSETQ. The CDR3 region has the DNA TGCGCCAGCAGCTTGGGCGGACAGACTGAAGATTTCTTT. It codes for CASSLGGQTEDFF. Complete variable domain (other parts from reference TRBV5-1 and TRBJ1-1): KAGVTQTPRYLIKTRGQQVTLSCSPISGHRSVSWYQQTPGQGLQFLFEYFSETQRNKGNFPGRFSGRQFSNSRSEMNVSTLELGDSALYLCASSLGGQTEDFFGQGTRLTVV.

CDR3 loop: CASSAGTGKGYTF. Here the CDR3 DNA reads TGTGCCAGCAGCGCGGGGACAGGGAAAGGCTACACCTTC. V is TRBV6-5 and J is TRBJ1-2, with TRBD1 matching 9 bases. Germline trimming cut 6 bases from V and 8 bases from J; bases unmatched to any gene: 7. There are 13 residues in the CDR3. Germline values: CDR1 MNHEY, CDR2 SVGAGI.

This clone was counted only a few times. V is TRBV18 and J is TRBJ1-1; 8 positions match TRBD1. The CDR3 sequence is 14 residues long. Germline V lookup: CDR1 KGHSH, CDR2 LQKENI. V lost 3 bases and J lost 4; bases outside the gene matches: 4. The CDR3 sequence: CASSPDRVGTEAFF. In DNA form, the CDR3 reads TGTGCCAGCTCACCGGACAGGGTAGGCACTGAAGCTTTCTTT.

The chain joins TRBV30 to TRBJ2-3; D might be TRBD2 (7 bases). The germline V and J ends were trimmed by 2 bases and 0 bases, with 12 bases remaining between them. Germline V gene data show CDR1 as GTSNPN and CDR2 as SVGIG (reference sequence). The CDR3 covers 15 residues. The CDR3 bases are TGTGCCTGGAGTAAAGGGGGGGGAAGCACAGATACGCAGTATTTT. Translated: CAWSKGGGSTDTQYF.

The rearrangement joins TRBV7-6 to TRBJ1-1; the D gene is possibly TRBD1 (6 bases). Trimming left V 7 bases short and J 3 bases short, with 21 bases between. Germline V gene lookup returns CDR1 SGHVS and CDR2 FNYEAQ. This CDR3 is built from 16 residues. The CDR3 sequence is CASTLLTAGEDTEAFF. As DNA, the CDR3 is TGTGCCAGCACCCTCTTAACGGCAGGGGAAGACACTGAAGCTTTCTTT.

The V gene is TRBV13, the J gene TRBJ1-6; TRBD1 matches at 9 bases. The germline V gene encodes CDR1 PRHDT and CDR2 FYEKMQ (reference sequence). The length of the CDR3 is 17 residues. J was trimmed by 7 bases and V by 6 bases; bases with no gene match: 13. The CDR3 protein is CASSHKAGQGENSPLHF. As DNA, the CDR3 is TGTGCCAGCAGTCATAAGGCGGGACAGGGAGAAAATTCACCCCTCCACTTT.

V usage is TRBV6-1 and J usage is TRBJ2-2; weak D call: TRBD2 (6 bases). Trimming removed 1 base at V and 4 bases at J, with 10 bases between. The length of the CDR3 is 15 residues. CDR1 and CDR2 (germline): MNHNS, SASEGT. The CDR3 DNA sequence: TGTGCCAGCAGTGAAGGGAGGGGCGGCACCGGGGAGCTGTTTTTT. Translating gives CASSEGRGGTGELFF.

The CDR3, as DNA: TGTGCCAGCAGTTCCCGCAGGGGTAGGACTGAAGCTTTCTTT. Amino acid sequence: CASSSRRGRTEAFF. The rearrangement links TRBV27 to TRBJ1-1; perhaps TRBD1 as D (6 bases). This CDR3 region has 14 residues. Trimming took off 4 bases at V and 5 bases at J, with 14 bases between the two ends. Per germline, CDR1 MNHEY and CDR2 SMNVEV (reference sequence).

J is TRBJ1-6 and V is TRBV28; 7 bases line up with TRBD1. The CDR3 consists of 15 residues. Per germline, CDR1 MDHEN and CDR2 SYDVKM. Germline trimming cut 6 bases from V and 8 bases from J; bases unmatched to any gene: 10. CDR3 residues: CASRTGSLMDSPLHF. The CDR3 DNA reads TGTGCCAGCAGGACAGGGTCCCTCATGGATTCACCCCTCCACTTT.

The rearrangement uses TRBV5-1 and TRBJ2-3, with a weak D call TRBD2 (5 bases). CDR3 length equals 14 residues. Trimming shortened V by 5 bases and J by 1 base, and 11 bases separated the two germline ends. Germline loops: CDR1 SGHRS, CDR2 YFSETQ. CDR3 bases: TGCGCCAGCAGGGAGAAGGGAGGCACAGATACGCAGTATTTT. It is translated as CASREKGGTDTQYF.

The CDR3 sequence is CASRRTESSYEQYF. CDR3 in DNA: TGTGCCAGCAGGCGGACAGAGAGCTCCTACGAGCAGTACTTC. The genes are TRBV2 and TRBJ2-7; possible D gene TRBD1, 6 bases. Trimming removed 6 bases from V and 0 bases from J, with 12 bases in between. Per the germline V gene, CDR1 is SNHLY and CDR2 is FYNNEI. The CDR3 consists of 14 residues.

This rearrangement joins TRBV10-3 to TRBJ2-3; TRBD2 aligns across 9 bases. Germline assignment: CDR1 ENHRY and CDR2 SYGVKD. The CDR3 consists of 18 residues. V lost 1 base, J lost 0 bases, and 8 bases stayed unmatched. CDR3 sequence reads: CAISELGSGGTSTDTQYF. Written as DNA, the CDR3 is TGTGCCATCAGTGAGTTGGGTAGCGGGGGCACTAGCACAGATACGCAGTATTTT.

This chain joins TRBV7-2 and TRBJ2-7; 8 nucleotides line up with TRBD1. This CDR3 has 16 residues. Germline V CDR1 and CDR2: SGHTA, FQGNSA. After removal of 2 bases from V and 5 bases from J, the junction contained 11 bases not matched to a gene. CDR3 residues: CASSLSGRQGANEQYF. As DNA, the CDR3 is TGTGCCAGCAGCTTATCGGGTAGGCAGGGGGCTAACGAGCAGTACTTC.

The chain joins TRBV27 to TRBJ1-2; perhaps TRBD1 as D (6 bases). Trimming removed 7 bases from V and 3 bases from J, with 18 bases in between. Germline V CDR1 and CDR2: MNHEY, SMNVEV (reference sequence). This CDR3 is 15 amino acids long. This CDR3 is CASTLRGGAYYGYTF. CDR3 nucleotide sequence: TGTGCCAGCACTCTAAGGGGGGGTGCCTACTATGGCTACACCTTC.

This clone was found a few times. J is TRBJ1-6 and V is TRBV5-6; 10 positions match TRBD1. The germline V gene encodes CDR1 SGHDT and CDR2 YYEEEE. The V and J ends lost 5 bases and 10 bases, in that order; junction bases with no gene match: 6. CDR3 length: 14 amino acids. CDR3 DNA sequence: TGTGCCAGCAGACAGGGACAGGGGTGGTCACCCCTCCACTTT. The encoded protein is CASRQGQGWSPLHF.

This clone was picked up a small number of times. The chain's CDR3 is CASSLSSNYEQYF. CDR3 bases: TGTGCCAGCAGCTTAAGTTCCAACTACGAGCAGTACTTC. The chain joins TRBV7-3 to TRBJ2-7; D is unresolved. The CDR3 is 13 amino acids. Trimming removed 1 base from V and 3 bases from J, with 7 bases in between. The V gene's germline CDR1 is SGHTA and CDR2 FQGTGA. Full variable domain (rest looked up from reference TRBV7-3 and TRBJ2-7): GAGVSQTPSNKVTEKGKYVELRCDPISGHTALYWYRQSLGQGPEFLIYFQGTGAADDSGLPNDRFFAVRPEGSVSTLKIQRTERGDSAVYLCASSLSSNYEQYFGPGTRLTVT.

This chain joins TRBV2 and TRBJ1-2; perhaps TRBD1 as D (6 bases). Trimming took off 6 bases at V and 1 base at J, with 12 bases between the two ends. This CDR3 spans 14 amino acids. The germline V gene encodes CDR1 SNHLY and CDR2 FYNNEI. This chain's CDR3 is CASRAGQINYGYTF. CDR3 nucleotide sequence: TGTGCCAGCAGAGCAGGACAGATTAACTATGGCTACACCTTC.

The chain links TRBV2 to TRBJ2-3, with TRBD1 identical over 7 bases. CDR1 is SNHLY and CDR2 is FYNNEI in the germline V gene. CDR3 length equals 15 residues. The V segment lost 6 bases and the J segment 2 bases; nucleotides outside the gene matches: 8. Here the CDR3 DNA reads TGTGCCAGCAGAGCGGACAGGTCCCCCACAGATACGCAGTATTTT. Its translation is CASRADRSPTDTQYF.

This clone has just a few counts. The V and J genes are TRBV9 and TRBJ1-4, with D tentatively TRBD1 (5 bases). V was trimmed by 0 bases and J by 5 bases, leaving 11 bases between them. CDR1 SGDLS and CDR2 YYNGEE come from the germline V gene. The CDR3 is 15 residues long. In DNA form, the CDR3 reads TGTGCCAGCAGCGTAGGGGGCAGGGCAAATGAAAAACTGTTTTTT. Translating gives CASSVGGRANEKLFF.

The chain links TRBV27 to TRBJ1-1; 7 nucleotides align to TRBD1. Trimming removed 5 bases from V and 2 bases from J; junction bases left unmatched: 8. CDR3 size: 15 residues. CDR1 MNHEY and CDR2 SMNVEV come from the germline V gene (reference sequence). The CDR3 nucleotides are TGTGCCAGCAGTCCTACAGGGGTCCTCAACACTGAAGCTTTCTTT. It yields the protein CASSPTGVLNTEAFF.

This clone was seen a few times. The chain uses TRBV12-5 and TRBJ1-6; 7 positions agree with TRBD1. Trimming took 8 bases from V and 8 from J; bases not matched to a gene: 9. The CDR3 extends over 14 amino acids. Germline CDR1 reads LGHNT; CDR2 reads FRNRAP. The CDR3 sequence: CASRPGQLYSPLHF. DNA of the CDR3: TGTGCTAGTCGGCCGGGACAGCTCTATTCACCCCTCCACTTT.

This clone came up once. The chain carries TRBV21-1 and TRBJ1-4; the D call TRBD1 from the table was never checked on the DNA. TRBV21-1 is described as a pseudogene. The CDR3 has 16 amino acids. The CDR3 sequence: CASSKVAGVANEKLFF. The CDR3 DNA is TGTGCCAGCAGCAAAGTGGCAGGGGTGGCTAATGAAAAACTGTTTTTT.

The chain is built from TRBV5-1 and TRBJ2-7; 13 bases line up with TRBD2. Germline CDR1 SGHRS, CDR2 YFSETQ. Unmatched junction bases numbered 11, after V lost 1 base and J lost 7 bases. The CDR3 spans 17 residues. CDR3 in amino acids: CASSLSQTSGGPWEQYF. The CDR3 nucleotides are TGCGCCAGCAGCTTGTCCCAGACTAGCGGGGGGCCCTGGGAGCAGTACTTC. Drawing the rest from reference TRBV5-1 and TRBJ2-7, the complete variable domain is KAGVTQTPRYLIKTRGQQVTLSCSPISGHRSVSWYQQTPGQGLQFLFEYFSETQRNKGNFPGRFSGRQFSNSRSEMNVSTLELGDSALYLCASSLSQTSGGPWEQYFGPGTRLTVT.

Written as DNA, the CDR3 is TGTGCCACAGTAGACGGGGGCTATGGCTACACCTTC. It specifies CATVDGGYGYTF. This rearrangement joins TRBV19 to TRBJ1-2; D may be TRBD1 (5 bases). Trimming stripped 10 bases from V and 4 bases from J, with 13 bases between. This CDR3 has 12 amino acids. The germline CDR1 and CDR2 sequences are LNHDA and SQIVND (reference sequence).

This clone was observed a few times. The rearrangement links TRBV7-8 to TRBJ2-2; 8 bases are shared with TRBD2. CDR3 length: 16 amino acids. Per germline, CDR1 SGHVS and CDR2 FQNEAQ. Trimming took 1 base from V and 3 from J; bases not matched to a gene: 4. For the CDR3, the DNA is TGTGCCAGCAGCTTAGTAGCGGGGCAAGACACCGGGGAGCTGTTTTTT. Protein product: CASSLVAGQDTGELFF.